This TCR beta chain was captured by sequencing in a study of T-cell memory formation after mild COVID-19. Study observations and caveats: Pre-infection memory already had some responding clones, implying cross-reactive memory joined.

5'RACE with constant-segment primers built TCRalpha and TCRbeta cDNA libraries with UMIs. MiXCR was run by TCRdb on the 5' RACE reads, yielding one entry per CDR3 protein. The sample includes just over 350,000 distinct CDR3 sequences, around an eighth seen only once; the top ten take about 22%. The CDR3 is 14 amino acids. The V end lost 3 bases, the J end lost 3 bases, and 9 bases lay between the germline ends. Germline-derived CDR1 and CDR2 are SGHRS and YFSETQ. Details on this clonotype: Its antigen is unidentified.

Sequencing was carried out using PBMCs or a T cell subset sorted from them (not recorded which). The TCR comes from a man aged 18 to 30 who had mild COVID-19 (a few samples of this study predate the infection). Cell type and time point are not known. The chain has TRBV5-1 and TRBJ1-4, with D possibly matching TRBD1 (5 bases). The DNA of the CDR3 is TGCGCCAGCAGCTCGGGGGTACCTAATGAAAAACTGTTTTTT. It yields the protein CASSSGVPNEKLFF. Complete variable domain (other parts from reference TRBV5-1 and TRBJ1-4): KAGVTQTPRYLIKTRGQQVTLSCSPISGHRSVSWYQQTPGQGLQFLFEYFSETQRNKGNFPGRFSGRQFSNSRSEMNVSTLELGDSALYLCASSSGVPNEKLFFGSGTQLSVL.